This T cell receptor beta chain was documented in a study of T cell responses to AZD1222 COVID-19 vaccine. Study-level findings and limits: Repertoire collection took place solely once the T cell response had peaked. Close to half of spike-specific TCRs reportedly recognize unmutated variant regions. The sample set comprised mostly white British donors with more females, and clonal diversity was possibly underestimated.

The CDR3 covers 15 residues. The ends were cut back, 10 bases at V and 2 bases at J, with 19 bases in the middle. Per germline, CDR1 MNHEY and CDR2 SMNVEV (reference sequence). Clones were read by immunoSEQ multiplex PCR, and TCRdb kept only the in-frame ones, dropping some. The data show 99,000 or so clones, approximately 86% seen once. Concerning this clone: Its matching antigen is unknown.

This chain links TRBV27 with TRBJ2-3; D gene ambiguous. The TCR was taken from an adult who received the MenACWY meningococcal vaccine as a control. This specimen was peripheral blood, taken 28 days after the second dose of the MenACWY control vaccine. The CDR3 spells CATRDEVLDTDTQYF. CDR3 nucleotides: TGTGCCACCAGAGACGAGGTTTTGGACACAGATACGCAGTATTTT.